The rows below give T cell receptor beta chains drawn from one sample of a study of identical twins. One entry per CDR3 protein results from TCRdb running MiXCR on the 5' RACE reads. This table has roughly 700,000 distinct CDR3 sequences, over 8.5% appearing once. The data also belong to a second study, concerning yellow fever vaccine responses in identical twins.

Source material: PBMCs. Every receptor here comes from a young woman in good health. The CDR3 runs from the conserved cysteine through the conserved F or W.

v_gene	j_gene	CDR3aa
TRBV5-1	TRBJ2-7	CASSLTTSGFSYEQYF
TRBV5-1	TRBJ2-7	CASSFQGRGIGYEQYF
TRBV6-5	TRBJ2-7	CASTQGYEQYF
TRBV20-1	TRBJ2-1	CSVTRLSNEQFF
TRBV18	TRBJ2-5	CASSPSLASGSGGTQYF
TRBV29-1	TRBJ2-2	CSVEGGGTNTGELFF
TRBV20-1	TRBJ2-3	CSALSGRWGTDTQYF
TRBV10-2	TRBJ2-7	CASSALAGTFYEQYF
TRBV12-3/TRBV12-4	TRBJ2-3	CASSPTSESTDTQYF
TRBV20-1	TRBJ2-3	CSARVRVSTDTQYF
TRBV4-1	TRBJ1-3	CASSQESVVGSGNTIYF
TRBV18	TRBJ2-7	CASSPRGVSYEQYF
TRBV4-1	TRBJ2-5	CASSQDWIQGQGEWETQYF
TRBV2	TRBJ2-7	CASSEAGHQSYEQYF
TRBV7-2	TRBJ1-4	CASSLGRFDEKLFF
TRBV9	TRBJ1-2	CASSVGPGSAGGGYTF
TRBV5-5	TRBJ2-1	CASSPWAQRNEQFF
TRBV16	TRBJ2-7	CASSQWVAGGPGEQYF
TRBV18	TRBJ2-7	CASSQTGLAGFYEQYF
TRBV18	TRBJ2-7	CASSPRPLAALEGEQYF
TRBV3-1	TRBJ2-3	CASSQDGVAETDTQYF
TRBV20-1	TRBJ2-2	CSARNSGGAYGELFF